This entry lists 28 T cell receptor beta chains sequenced from one sample in a study of metastatic and nonmetastatic thyroid tumors. No treatment of any kind had been given to any patient before thyroid surgery. MiXCR re-clonotyped the PCR reads for TCRdb. The sample shows 25,000 to 35,000 clones, 15% to 20% of them seen only once. The specimen sequenced was blood. The receptors come from a female donor with papillary thyroid cancer or a benign thyroid nodule (not recorded which). Some clones in this sample may be carry-over from other donors' samples.

This clone is medium-sized in the sample. The chain carries TRBV6-2 or TRBV6-3 and TRBJ2-1; a possible D gene is TRBD2 (6 bases). CDR3 length: 13 residues. Trimming stripped 3 bases from V and 10 bases from J, with 13 bases between. Germline CDR1 MNHEY, CDR2 SVGEGT. CDR3 sequence: CASSYVNAGEQFF. CDR3 nucleotide sequence: TGTGCCAGCAGTTATGTGAATGCGGGGGAGCAGTTCTTC.

The sample holds a few counts of this clone. This CDR3 is CASTGQGSDEQYF. The CDR3 DNA reads TGTGCCAGCACCGGACAGGGTAGCGACGAGCAGTACTTC. This sequence joins TRBV12-3 or TRBV12-4 and TRBJ2-7; 8 bases align to TRBD1. The length of the CDR3 is 13 residues. The V gene end was trimmed by 7 bases and the J gene end by 5 bases; junction bases not matched to a gene: 7.

On this clone itself: This may stem from a read error, because a much larger clone lies one nucleotide away. Different DNA sequences within this sample yield the same CDR3. This chain uses TRBV9 with TRBJ2-3; 7 bases match TRBD2. The CDR3 totals 15 residues. Germline V gives CDR1 SGDLS, CDR2 YYNGEE. DNA of the CDR3: TGCGCCAGCAGCACGAGCGGGACTTCGGGGGATACGCAGTATTTT. This translates into CASSTSGTSGDTQYF.

This clone was recorded at least ten times. The chain carries TRBV2 and TRBJ2-5; tentatively, D is TRBD1 (5 bases). There are 13 residues in the CDR3. V lost 9 bases, J lost 1 base, and 12 bases lay in between. Germline-derived CDR1 and CDR2 are SNHLY and FYNNEI. CDR3 nucleotide sequence: TGTGCCAGTGGTGGGCAGGGCCAAGAGACCCAGTACTTC. Translated, it gives CASGGQGQETQYF.

The chain couples TRBV15 to TRBJ2-5; unclear D gene. CDR1 is LNHNV, CDR2 YYDKDF, per germline (reference sequence). V was trimmed by 0 bases and J by 3 bases, leaving 11 bases between them. This CDR3 has 15 amino acids. CDR3 in amino acids: CATSREPAREETQYF. The CDR3, as DNA: TGTGCCACCAGCAGAGAACCAGCGCGCGAAGAGACCCAGTACTTC.

The chain recombines TRBV24-1 with TRBJ1-1; the D gene is possibly TRBD1 (5 bases). Germline CDR1 is KGHDR and CDR2 is SFDVKD. Between the trimmed V and J ends, which lost 5 bases and 2 bases, there was a span of 23 bases. This CDR3 spans 18 amino acids. CDR3 in amino acids: CATSGPFVTVNDNTEAFF. The CDR3 DNA reads TGTGCCACCAGTGGCCCATTTGTGACAGTAAATGATAACACTGAAGCTTTCTTT.

This clone has a count of ten or more. The same CDR3 arises from other DNA sequences in this sample as well. The J gene is TRBJ2-7, the V gene TRBV7-9; 12 bases are shared with TRBD1. CDR3 size: 13 residues. The J segment lost 5 bases and the V segment lost 8 bases, leaving 4 bases of the junction unmatched. Germline values: CDR1 SEHNR, CDR2 FQNEAQ (reference sequence). The CDR3 here is CASGGTGGDEQYF. The CDR3 DNA is TGTGCCAGCGGCGGGACAGGGGGCGACGAGCAGTACTTC.

This clone was counted a few times. The chain joins TRBV19 to TRBJ2-2, with D perhaps matching TRBD2 (5 bases). The CDR3 sequence is 13 residues long. V lost 4 bases, J lost 8 bases, and 11 bases lay in between. Germline CDR1 is LNHDA and CDR2 is SQIVND (reference sequence). The CDR3 bases are TGTGCCAGTAGTAACGGGGATGCGGGGGAGCTGTTTTTT. It translates to CASSNGDAGELFF. Full variable domain (remainder filled in from reference TRBV19 and TRBJ2-2): DGGITQSPKYLFRKEGQNVTLSCEQNLNHDAMYWYRQDPGQGLRLIYYSQIVNDFQKGDIAEGYSVSREKKESFPLTVTSAQKNPTAFYLCASSNGDAGELFFGEGSRLTVL.

This clone has at least ten counts. This same CDR3 is encoded by further DNA sequences in the sample. The CDR3 reads CSAEKVEGNTIYF. The CDR3 DNA sequence: TGCAGTGCTGAAAAGGTAGAAGGAAACACCATATATTTT. The chain employs TRBV20-1 and TRBJ1-3; D not resolved. This CDR3 is 13 amino acids long. CDR1 and CDR2 from the germline V gene are DFQATT and SNEGSKA (reference sequence). V lost 5 bases and J 4 bases, leaving 12 bases between the germline ends.

This clone is medium-sized in the sample. The chain recombines TRBV27 with TRBJ2-7; 7 nucleotides align to TRBD1. Trimming cost V 3 bases and J 3 bases; bases outside gene matches: 2. Germline assignment: CDR1 MNHEY and CDR2 SMNVEV (reference sequence). The CDR3 extends over 13 amino acids. The DNA for the CDR3 is TGTGCCAGCAGTTTTAACAGGGGCTACGAGCAGTACTTC. Protein product: CASSFNRGYEQYF.

This clone showed up many times. This chain connects TRBV5-6 to TRBJ1-6, with TRBD1 identical over 9 bases. The CDR3 length is 17 residues. Germline V CDR1 and CDR2: SGHDT, YYEEEE. Trimming at V came to 4 bases and at J to 11 bases, leaving 16 bases not matched to a gene. CDR3 region: CASSPPPTGTGRTPLHF. CDR3 nucleotides: TGTGCCAGCAGCCCGCCCCCAACCGGGACAGGGAGGACACCCCTCCACTTT.

V and J are TRBV11-2 and TRBJ1-1, with 12 positions matching TRBD1. J lost 8 bases, V lost 4 bases, and 8 bases had no gene match. In germline, CDR1 is SGHAT, CDR2 FQNNGV. CDR3 length: 15 amino acids. The CDR3 nucleotides are TGTGCCAGCAGCTCACCCGGGACAGGGGGCCTCGAAGCTTTCTTT. This codes for CASSSPGTGGLEAFF.

This clone was seen many times. The chain has TRBV28 and TRBJ2-1, with TRBD1 identical over 7 bases. There are 14 residues in the CDR3. CDR1 is MDHEN, CDR2 SYDVKM, per germline. Trimming removed 5 bases from V and 14 bases from J; junction bases left unmatched: 15. Written as DNA, the CDR3 is TGTGCCAGCAGTACAGGGGATCTACAGCGATTAAAGTTCTTC. Its protein product is CASSTGDLQRLKFF. The full variable domain, with the rest looked up from reference TRBV28 and TRBJ2-1, is DVKVTQSSRYLVKRTGEKVFLECVQDMDHENMFWYRQDPGLGLRLIYFSYDVKMKEKGDIPEGYSVSREKKERFSLILESASTNQTSMYLCASSTGDLQRLKFFGPGTRLTVL.

This clone appeared many times. The gene calls are TRBV5-5 and TRBJ1-2; a possible D gene is TRBD1 (5 bases). Germline V CDR1 and CDR2: SGHKS, YYEKEE (reference sequence). The V and J ends lost 0 bases and 7 bases respectively, with 10 bases between them. The CDR3 is made up of 13 amino acids. The CDR3 protein is CASSLGGEVGYTF. For the CDR3, the DNA is TGTGCCAGCAGCTTGGGGGGGGAGGTTGGCTACACCTTC.

Within the sample, this clone is medium-sized. The chain couples TRBV6-1 to TRBJ2-1; tentative D call: TRBD1 (6 bases). Looked up from germline, CDR1 is MNHNS and CDR2 is SASEGT. The CDR3 has 15 residues. Between the trimmed V and J ends, which lost 6 bases and 4 bases, there was a span of 16 bases. CDR3 DNA sequence: TGTGCCAGCAGGGTACAGGGTGTGTTGTACAATGAGCAGTTCTTC. Its translation is CASRVQGVLYNEQFF.

The DNA of the CDR3 is TGTGCCAGCAGTTTGCAGGACAGTAACTATGGCTACACCTTC. Protein: CASSLQDSNYGYTF. This rearrangement joins TRBV27 to TRBJ1-2; perhaps TRBD1 as D (6 bases). The CDR3 has 14 amino acids. Germline assignment: CDR1 MNHEY and CDR2 SMNVEV (reference sequence). The V end lost 3 bases, the J end lost 1 base, and 9 bases lay between the germline ends.

This clone was seen repeatedly, ten times or more. The V and J genes are TRBV6-1 and TRBJ1-1; the match to TRBD1 covers 7 bases. CDR3 size: 15 residues. The V gene's germline CDR1 is MNHNS and CDR2 SASEGT. The ends lost 6 bases at V and 6 bases at J; junction bases unmatched: 13. CDR3 coding DNA: TGTGCCAGCAGAAGAGAGACAGGGATGGCCGCTGAAGCTTTCTTT. Its translation is CASRRETGMAAEAFF.

The table lists this clone with many counts. This chain joins TRBV9 and TRBJ2-1, with D perhaps TRBD2 (6 bases). This CDR3 contains 15 residues. V lost 3 bases to trimming and J lost 1 base, with 11 bases between them. The germline CDR1 and CDR2 sequences are SGDLS and YYNGEE. DNA of the CDR3: TGTGCCAGCAGCGCGGTCCGGGGGTCCTACAATGAGCAGTTCTTC. This sequence encodes CASSAVRGSYNEQFF. Looking up the rest from reference TRBV9 and TRBJ2-1 gives the full variable domain: DSGVTQTPKHLITATGQRVTLRCSPRSGDLSVYWYQQSLDQGLQFLIQYYNGEERAKGNILERFSAQQFPDLHSELNLSSLELGDSALYFCASSAVRGSYNEQFFGPGTRLTVL.

This clone is labeled as medium-sized. This chain joins TRBV6-5 and TRBJ2-7, with 8 bases matching TRBD2. Trimming removed 2 bases from V and 1 base from J; junction bases left unmatched: 10. The CDR3 consists of 17 residues. The germline V gene has CDR1 MNHEY and CDR2 SVGAGI. The CDR3 is CASSYALLAGGSYEQYF. CDR3 sequence (DNA): TGTGCCAGCAGTTACGCCCTTTTGGCGGGAGGTTCCTACGAGCAGTACTTC.

This clone appeared many times. The genes are TRBV7-8 and TRBJ2-1; D unresolved. Trimming shortened V by 1 base and J by 5 bases, and 9 bases separated the two germline ends. The CDR3 is 14 residues long. Germline V gene data show CDR1 as SGHVS and CDR2 as FQNEAQ. The CDR3 spells CASSLDRQNNEQFF. For the CDR3, the DNA is TGTGCCAGCAGCTTAGACCGCCAAAACAATGAGCAGTTCTTC.

CDR3 in amino acids: CAISKDMEGLMGSFF. The CDR3 DNA reads as TGTGCCATCAGCAAGGACATGGAAGGGTTAATGGGCTCTTTCTTT. The V call is TRBV10-3, the J call TRBJ1-1, with a possible D match to TRBD1 (5 bases). V was trimmed by 6 bases and J by 12 bases, leaving 26 bases between them. Germline V gene data show CDR1 as ENHRY and CDR2 as SYGVKD. This CDR3 contains 15 residues.

This chain connects TRBV20-1 to TRBJ1-1; TRBD1 is a possible D gene (5 bases). This CDR3 has 12 residues. CDR1 is DFQATT and CDR2 is SNEGSKA in the germline V gene (reference sequence). Here the CDR3 DNA reads TGCAGAGGGGTTTCATGCGGCACTGAAGCTTTCTTT. This sequence encodes CRGVSCGTEAFF.

This clone appeared many times. The chain's CDR3 is CASSPGGIGEAFF. The CDR3 DNA reads TGTGCCAGCAGCCCAGGGGGAATCGGCGAAGCTTTCTTT. The rearrangement joins TRBV7-3 to TRBJ1-1, with 7 nucleotides matching TRBD1. The CDR3 loop spans 13 amino acids. CDR1 is SGHTA and CDR2 is FQGTGA in the germline V gene. Trimming removed 5 bases from V and 8 bases from J; junction bases left unmatched: 8. Full variable domain (outside the CDR3, taken from reference TRBV7-3 and TRBJ1-1): GAGVSQTPSNKVTEKGKYVELRCDPISGHTALYWYRQSLGQGPEFLIYFQGTGAADDSGLPNDRFFAVRPEGSVSTLKIQRTERGDSAVYLCASSPGGIGEAFFGQGTRLTVV.

This clone is medium-sized within its sample. The chain links TRBV6-1 to TRBJ2-7, with TRBD1 identical over 10 bases. With V trimmed by 4 bases and J by 3 bases, 3 bases remained unmatched. CDR1 and CDR2 from the germline V gene are MNHNS and SASEGT. This CDR3 is 14 amino acids long. The CDR3 is CASSGGTGVYEQYF. DNA of the CDR3: TGTGCCAGCAGTGGAGGGACAGGGGTCTACGAGCAGTACTTC.

This clone was detected only a few times. J is TRBJ1-2 and V is TRBV6-1; D call uncertain. The CDR3 consists of 10 residues. Germline loops: CDR1 MNHNS, CDR2 SASEGT. Deletions cut 6 bases from V and 8 bases from J, with 7 bases between. CDR3 sequence reads: CASRSMGYTF. The CDR3 bases are TGTGCCAGCAGATCGATGGGCTACACCTTC.

This clone was counted ten times or more. The gene calls are TRBV7-2 and TRBJ1-1, with D possibly matching TRBD1 (6 bases). The length of the CDR3 is 15 residues. The V gene lost 0 bases and the J gene lost 4 bases, with 12 bases spanning the gap. The germline V gene encodes CDR1 SGHTA and CDR2 FQGNSA. The CDR3 region has the DNA TGTGCCAGCAGCTTAGCGGGGGGCGCGGGCACTGAAGCTTTCTTT. Translating gives CASSLAGGAGTEAFF.

This clone has a handful of counts. The CDR3 spells CSATVRSMNTEAFF. CDR3 DNA: TGCAGTGCTACCGTAAGATCCATGAACACTGAAGCTTTCTTT. The chain has TRBV20-1 and TRBJ1-1; D remains unclear. Germline values: CDR1 DFQATT, CDR2 SNEGSKA (reference sequence). V lost 4 bases to trimming and J lost 0 bases, with 12 bases between them. The CDR3 runs to 14 residues.

This clone appeared many times. The V call is TRBV7-3, the J call TRBJ2-1; tentative D call: TRBD2 (6 bases). V was pared by 5 bases and J by 4 bases, with 15 bases between. From germline, CDR1 is SGHTA and CDR2 FQGTGA. This CDR3 is 15 amino acids long. CDR3 amino acids: CASSTVPGTYNEQFF. CDR3 sequence (DNA): TGTGCCAGCAGCACCGTACCCGGGACTTACAATGAGCAGTTCTTC.